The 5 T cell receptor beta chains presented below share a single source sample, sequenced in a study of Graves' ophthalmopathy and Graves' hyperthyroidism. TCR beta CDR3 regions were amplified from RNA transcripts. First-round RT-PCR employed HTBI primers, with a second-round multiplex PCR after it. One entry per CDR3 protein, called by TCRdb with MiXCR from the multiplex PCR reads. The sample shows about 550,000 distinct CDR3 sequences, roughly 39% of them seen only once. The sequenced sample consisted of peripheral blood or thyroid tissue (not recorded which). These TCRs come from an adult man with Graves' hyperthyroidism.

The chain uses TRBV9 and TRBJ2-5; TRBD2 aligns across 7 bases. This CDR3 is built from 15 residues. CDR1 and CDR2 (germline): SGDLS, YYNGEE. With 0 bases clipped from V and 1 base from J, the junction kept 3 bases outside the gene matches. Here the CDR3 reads CASSVDGLVQETQYF. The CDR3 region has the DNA TGTGCCAGCAGCGTAGATGGACTAGTCCAAGAGACCCAGTACTTC.

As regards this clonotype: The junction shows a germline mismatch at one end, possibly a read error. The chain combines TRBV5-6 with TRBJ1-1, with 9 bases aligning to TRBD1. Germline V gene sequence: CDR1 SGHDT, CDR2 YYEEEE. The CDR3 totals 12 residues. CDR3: CASSTGGTEASF. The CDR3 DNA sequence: TGTGCCAGCAGCACAGGGGGCACTGAAGCTTCCTTT.

The CDR3: CSVSTGIFGYTF. The CDR3 DNA reads as TGCAGCGTCAGTACAGGGATCTTTGGCTACACCTTC. The chain recombines TRBV29-1 with TRBJ1-2; D perhaps matches TRBD1 (6 bases). The germline V gene encodes CDR1 SQVTM and CDR2 ANQGSEA. The length of the CDR3 is 12 residues. Deletions cut 6 bases from V and 7 bases from J, with 15 bases between.

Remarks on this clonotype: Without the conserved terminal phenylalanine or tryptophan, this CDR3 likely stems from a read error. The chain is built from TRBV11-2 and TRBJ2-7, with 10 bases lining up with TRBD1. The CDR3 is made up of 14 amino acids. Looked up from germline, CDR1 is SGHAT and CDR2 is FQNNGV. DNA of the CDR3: TGTGACAGCAGCACAGACAGGGGGCTGTACGAGCAGTACCTC. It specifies CDSSTDRGLYEQYL.

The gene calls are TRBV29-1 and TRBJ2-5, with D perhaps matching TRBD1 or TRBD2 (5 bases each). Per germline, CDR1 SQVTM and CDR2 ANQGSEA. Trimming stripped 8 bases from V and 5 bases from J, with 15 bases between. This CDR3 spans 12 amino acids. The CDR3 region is CSSDSLAETQYF. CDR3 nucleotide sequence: TGCAGCAGTGACAGTCTAGCTGAGACCCAGTACTTC.